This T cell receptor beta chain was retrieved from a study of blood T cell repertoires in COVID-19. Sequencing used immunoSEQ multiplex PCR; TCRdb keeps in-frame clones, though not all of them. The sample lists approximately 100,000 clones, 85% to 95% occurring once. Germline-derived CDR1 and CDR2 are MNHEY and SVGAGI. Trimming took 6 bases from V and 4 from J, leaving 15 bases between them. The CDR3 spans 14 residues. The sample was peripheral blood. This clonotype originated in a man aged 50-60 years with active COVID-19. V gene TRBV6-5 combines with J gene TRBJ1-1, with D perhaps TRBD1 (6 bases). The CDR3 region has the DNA TGTGCCAGCAGGGGGGAGGGGGTCGGCACTGAAGCTTTCTTT. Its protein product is CASRGEGVGTEAFF.